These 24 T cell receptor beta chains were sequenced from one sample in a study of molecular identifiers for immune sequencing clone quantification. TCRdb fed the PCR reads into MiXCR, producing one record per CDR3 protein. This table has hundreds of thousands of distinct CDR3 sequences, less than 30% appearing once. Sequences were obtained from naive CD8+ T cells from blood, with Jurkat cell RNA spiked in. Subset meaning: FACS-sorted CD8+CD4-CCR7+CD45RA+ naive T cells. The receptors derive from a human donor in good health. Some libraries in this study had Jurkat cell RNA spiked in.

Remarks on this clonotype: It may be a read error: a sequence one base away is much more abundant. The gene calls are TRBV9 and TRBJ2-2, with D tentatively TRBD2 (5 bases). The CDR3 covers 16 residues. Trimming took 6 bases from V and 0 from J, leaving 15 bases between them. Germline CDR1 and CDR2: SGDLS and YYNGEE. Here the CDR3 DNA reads TGTGCCAGCATCGTTCACGGGGTGACGAACACCGGGGAGCTGTTTTTT. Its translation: CASIVHGVTNTGELFF.

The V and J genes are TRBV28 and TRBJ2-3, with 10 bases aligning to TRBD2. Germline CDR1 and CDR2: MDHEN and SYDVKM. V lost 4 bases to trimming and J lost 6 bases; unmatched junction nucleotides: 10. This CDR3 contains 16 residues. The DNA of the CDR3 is TGTGCCAGCAGTTCCACCGGGACTAGCGAGAGCGATACGCAGTATTTT. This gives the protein CASSSTGTSESDTQYF. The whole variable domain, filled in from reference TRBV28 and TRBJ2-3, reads DVKVTQSSRYLVKRTGEKVFLECVQDMDHENMFWYRQDPGLGLRLIYFSYDVKMKEKGDIPEGYSVSREKKERFSLILESASTNQTSMYLCASSSTGTSESDTQYFGPGTRLTVL.

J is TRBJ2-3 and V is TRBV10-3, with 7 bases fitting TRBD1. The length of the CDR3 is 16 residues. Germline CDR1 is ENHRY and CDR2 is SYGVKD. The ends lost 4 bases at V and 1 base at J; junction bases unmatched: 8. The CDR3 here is CAISGGKGTGTDTQYF. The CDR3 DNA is TGTGCCATCAGTGGGGGAAAAGGGACAGGCACAGATACGCAGTATTTT.

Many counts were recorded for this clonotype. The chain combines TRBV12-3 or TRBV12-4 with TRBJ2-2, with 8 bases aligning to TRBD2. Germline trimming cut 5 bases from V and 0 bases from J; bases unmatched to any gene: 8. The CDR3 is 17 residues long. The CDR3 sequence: CASSPRAGLANTGELFF. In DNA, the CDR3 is TGTGCCAGCAGTCCTCGCGCGGGACTAGCGAACACCGGGGAGCTGTTTTTT.

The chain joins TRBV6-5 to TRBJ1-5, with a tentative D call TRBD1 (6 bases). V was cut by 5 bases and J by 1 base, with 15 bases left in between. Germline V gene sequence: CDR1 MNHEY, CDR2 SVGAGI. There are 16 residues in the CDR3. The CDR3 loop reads CASSERTGTSNQPQHF. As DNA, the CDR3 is TGTGCCAGCAGTGAACGGACCGGGACAAGCAATCAGCCCCAGCATTTT.

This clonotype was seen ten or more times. The CDR3, as DNA: TGCAGTCCCAATTTCAACAGGGTTGAAGCTTTCTTT. This sequence encodes CSPNFNRVEAFF. This chain joins TRBV20-1 and TRBJ1-1, with a tentative D call TRBD1 (6 bases). CDR1 and CDR2 (germline): DFQATT, SNEGSKA (reference sequence). With 8 bases removed from V and 7 bases from J, the gap between germline ends came to 17 bases. The CDR3 has 12 residues.

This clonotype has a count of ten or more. The CDR3 spells CSGEPGAPTDTQYF. In DNA form, the CDR3 reads TGCAGCGGCGAGCCAGGGGCCCCCACAGATACGCAGTATTTT. This sequence joins TRBV29-1 and TRBJ2-3; D may be TRBD1 (6 bases). Trimming removed 7 bases from V and 2 bases from J, with 16 bases in between. This CDR3 spans 14 amino acids. CDR1 and CDR2 from the germline V gene are SQVTM and ANQGSEA.

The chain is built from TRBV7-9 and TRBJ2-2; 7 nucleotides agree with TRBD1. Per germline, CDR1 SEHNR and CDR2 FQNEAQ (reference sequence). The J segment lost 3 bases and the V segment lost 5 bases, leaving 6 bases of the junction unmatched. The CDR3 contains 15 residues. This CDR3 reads CASSHLDRDTGELFF. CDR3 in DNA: TGTGCCAGCAGCCATCTCGACAGGGACACCGGGGAGCTGTTTTTT.

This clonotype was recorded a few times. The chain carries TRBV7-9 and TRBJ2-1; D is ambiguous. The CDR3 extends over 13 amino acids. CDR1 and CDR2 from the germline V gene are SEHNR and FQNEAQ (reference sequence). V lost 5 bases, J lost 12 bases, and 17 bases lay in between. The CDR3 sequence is CASSAAPDYTQFF. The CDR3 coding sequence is TGTGCCAGCAGCGCGGCCCCGGATTATACGCAGTTCTTC.

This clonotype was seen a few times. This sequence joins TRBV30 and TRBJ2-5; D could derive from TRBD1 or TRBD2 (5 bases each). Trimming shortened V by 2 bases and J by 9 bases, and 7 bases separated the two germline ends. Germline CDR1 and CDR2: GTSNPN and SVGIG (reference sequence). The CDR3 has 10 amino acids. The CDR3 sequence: CAWSLGAQYF. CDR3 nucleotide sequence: TGTGCCTGGAGTCTGGGGGCCCAGTACTTC.

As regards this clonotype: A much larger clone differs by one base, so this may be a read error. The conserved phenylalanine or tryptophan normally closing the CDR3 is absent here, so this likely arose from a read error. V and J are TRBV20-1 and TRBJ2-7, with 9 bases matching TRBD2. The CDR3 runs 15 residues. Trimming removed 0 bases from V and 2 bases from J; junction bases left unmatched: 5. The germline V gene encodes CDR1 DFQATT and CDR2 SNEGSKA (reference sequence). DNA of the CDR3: TGCAGTGCTAGAGATCCGCTAGCGGGAACCTACGAGCAGTACCTC. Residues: CSARDPLAGTYEQYL.

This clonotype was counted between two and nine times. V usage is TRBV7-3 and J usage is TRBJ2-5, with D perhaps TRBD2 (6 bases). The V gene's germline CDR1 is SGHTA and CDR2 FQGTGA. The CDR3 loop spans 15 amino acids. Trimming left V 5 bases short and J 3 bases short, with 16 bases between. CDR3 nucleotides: TGTGCCAGCAGCGCCGAAGGGACTTCGGAAGAGACCCAGTACTTC. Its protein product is CASSAEGTSEETQYF. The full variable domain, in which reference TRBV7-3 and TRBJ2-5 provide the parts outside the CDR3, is GAGVSQTPSNKVTEKGKYVELRCDPISGHTALYWYRQSLGQGPEFLIYFQGTGAADDSGLPNDRFFAVRPEGSVSTLKIQRTERGDSAVYLCASSAEGTSEETQYFGPGTRLLVL.

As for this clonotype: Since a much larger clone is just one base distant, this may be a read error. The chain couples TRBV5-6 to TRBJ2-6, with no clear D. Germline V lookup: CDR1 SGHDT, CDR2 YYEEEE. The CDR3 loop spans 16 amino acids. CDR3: CARSLATFSGANVLTF. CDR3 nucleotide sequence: TGTGCCAGAAGCTTGGCGACTTTCTCTGGGGCCAACGTCCTGACTTTC.

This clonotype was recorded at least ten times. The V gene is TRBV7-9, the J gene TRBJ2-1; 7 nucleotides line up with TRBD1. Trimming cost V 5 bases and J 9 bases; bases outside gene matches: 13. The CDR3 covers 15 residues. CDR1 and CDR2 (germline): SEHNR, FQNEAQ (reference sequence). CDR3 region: CASSLHRGALAEQFF. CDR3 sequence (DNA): TGTGCCAGCAGCCTCCACAGGGGAGCGCTTGCTGAGCAGTTCTTC.

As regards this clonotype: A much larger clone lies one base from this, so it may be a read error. CDR3 coding DNA: TGCGCCAGCAGCCCGTCTATGGGTAGGGCCTCTGCTACGCAGTATTTT. It yields the protein CASSPSMGRASATQYF. The V call is TRBV4-3, the J call TRBJ2-3; D is uncertain. Germline values: CDR1 LGHNA, CDR2 YSLEER. This CDR3 has 16 residues. V lost 4 bases to trimming and J lost 8 bases, with 22 bases between them.

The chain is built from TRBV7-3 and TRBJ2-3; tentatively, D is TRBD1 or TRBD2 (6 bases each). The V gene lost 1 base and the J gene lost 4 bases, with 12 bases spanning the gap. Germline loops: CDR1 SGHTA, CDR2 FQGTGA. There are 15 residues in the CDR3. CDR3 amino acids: CASSLIGGPADTQYF. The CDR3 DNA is TGTGCCAGCAGCTTAATAGGGGGGCCGGCAGATACGCAGTATTTT.

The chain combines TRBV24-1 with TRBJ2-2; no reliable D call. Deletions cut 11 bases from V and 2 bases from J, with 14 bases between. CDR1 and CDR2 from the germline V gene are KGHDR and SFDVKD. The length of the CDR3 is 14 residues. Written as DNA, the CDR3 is TGTGCCATCAAGGAGACAAGCAACACCGGGGAGCTGTTTTTT. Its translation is CAIKETSNTGELFF.

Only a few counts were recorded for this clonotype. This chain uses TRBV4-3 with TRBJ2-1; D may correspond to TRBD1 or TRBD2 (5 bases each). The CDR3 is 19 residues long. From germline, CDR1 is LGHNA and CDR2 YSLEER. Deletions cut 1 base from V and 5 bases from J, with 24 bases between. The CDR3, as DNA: TGCGCCAGCAGCCAAGTCGGGTTCGGGGCCAACCCCACTGACAATGAGCAGTTCTTC. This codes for CASSQVGFGANPTDNEQFF.

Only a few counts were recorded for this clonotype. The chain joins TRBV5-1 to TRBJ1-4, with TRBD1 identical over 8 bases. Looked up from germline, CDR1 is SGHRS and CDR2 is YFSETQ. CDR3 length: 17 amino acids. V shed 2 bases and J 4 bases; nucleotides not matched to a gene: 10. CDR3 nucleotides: TGCGCCAGCAGCTTTGGACAGGGCGAGGCCTATAATGAAAAACTGTTTTTT. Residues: CASSFGQGEAYNEKLFF.

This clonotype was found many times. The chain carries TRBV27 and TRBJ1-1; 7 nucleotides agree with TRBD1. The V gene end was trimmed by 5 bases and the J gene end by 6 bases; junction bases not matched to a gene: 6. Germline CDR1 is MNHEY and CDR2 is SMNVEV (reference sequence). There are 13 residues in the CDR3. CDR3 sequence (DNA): TGTGCCAGCAGTACGACAGGGTACGCTGAAGCTTTCTTT. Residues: CASSTTGYAEAFF.

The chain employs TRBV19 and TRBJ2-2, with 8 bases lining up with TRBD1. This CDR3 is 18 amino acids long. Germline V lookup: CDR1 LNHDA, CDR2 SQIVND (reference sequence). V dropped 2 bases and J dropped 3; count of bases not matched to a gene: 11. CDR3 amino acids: CASSISGPQGADTGELFF. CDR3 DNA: TGTGCCAGTAGTATATCAGGGCCCCAGGGGGCGGACACCGGGGAGCTGTTTTTT.

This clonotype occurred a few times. The CDR3 protein is CASSDTEEKLFF. DNA for the CDR3: TGTGCCAGCAGCGATACTGAGGAAAAACTGTTTTTT. The chain has TRBV9 and TRBJ1-4; D not resolved. The ends were cut back, 3 bases at V and 8 bases at J, with 8 bases in the middle. Germline CDR1 SGDLS, CDR2 YYNGEE. The CDR3 is 12 residues long.

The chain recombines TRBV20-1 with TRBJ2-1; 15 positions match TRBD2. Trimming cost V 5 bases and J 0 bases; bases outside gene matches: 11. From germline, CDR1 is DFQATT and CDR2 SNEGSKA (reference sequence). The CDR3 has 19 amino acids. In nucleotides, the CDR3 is TGCAGTGCTTTCGGACTAGCGGGGGGGCTTCATTCCTCCTACAATGAGCAGTTCTTC. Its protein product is CSAFGLAGGLHSSYNEQFF.

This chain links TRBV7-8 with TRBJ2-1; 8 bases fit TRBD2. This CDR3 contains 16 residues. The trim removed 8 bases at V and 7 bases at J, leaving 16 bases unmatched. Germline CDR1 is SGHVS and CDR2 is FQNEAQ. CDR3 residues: CASGSHSGGRLNEQFF. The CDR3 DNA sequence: TGTGCCAGCGGCTCCCACTCGGGGGGGCGGCTAAATGAGCAGTTCTTC.